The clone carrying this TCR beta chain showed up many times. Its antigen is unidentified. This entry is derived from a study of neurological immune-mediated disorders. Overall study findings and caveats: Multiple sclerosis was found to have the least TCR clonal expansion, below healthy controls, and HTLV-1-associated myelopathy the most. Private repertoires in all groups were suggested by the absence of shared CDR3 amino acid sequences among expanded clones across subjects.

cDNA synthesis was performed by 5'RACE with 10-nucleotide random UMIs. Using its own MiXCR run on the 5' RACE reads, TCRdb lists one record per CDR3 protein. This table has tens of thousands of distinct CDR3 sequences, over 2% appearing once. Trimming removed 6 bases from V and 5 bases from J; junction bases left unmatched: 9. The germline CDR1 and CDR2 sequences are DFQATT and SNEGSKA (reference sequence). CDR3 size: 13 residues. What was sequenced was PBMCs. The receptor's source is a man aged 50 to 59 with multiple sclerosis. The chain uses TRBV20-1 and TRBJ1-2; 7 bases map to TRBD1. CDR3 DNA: TGCAGTGCCTCATACAGGGGCGGATATGGCTACACCTTC. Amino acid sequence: CSASYRGGYGYTF.